A single sample gave rise to the 28 T cell receptor beta chains below, sequenced in a study of cytomegalovirus exposure and HLA in healthy donors (dated by TCRdb to the late 2010s). The library came from the immunoSEQ multiplex PCR assay. For the multiplex PCR, a mixture combining 60 forward primers for TCR Vbeta segments and 13 reverse primers for TCR Jbeta segments was used. TCRdb took this table from immuneACCESS and kept in-frame rearrangements with V and J called. Such tables lack part of the clones; where checked against another copy, unresolved V genes explain under half of the gap, and the rest is unexplained. Here the sample has about 160,000 clones; about 80% occur a single time. Jointly, the top ten make up approximately 0.89% of the sample. Input material: PBMCs. Source of these receptors: a woman aged 50 to 60 in good health and CMV-seropositive.

CDR3: CASSVSAPGNEQFF. CDR3 DNA: TGTGCCAGCTCCGTGAGCGCCCCGGGCAATGAGCAGTTCTTC. The rearrangement links TRBV2 to TRBJ2-1; D call uncertain. This CDR3 has 14 residues. The ends were cut back, 8 bases at V and 6 bases at J, with 17 bases in the middle. Looked up from germline, CDR1 is SNHLY and CDR2 is FYNNEI.

There are a few counts of this clone. The CDR3 coding sequence is TGTGCCAGCAGCCCTCCGGGAATGAGCTCCTACGAGCAGTACTTC. It is translated as CASSPPGMSSYEQYF. The rearrangement links TRBV7-9 to TRBJ2-7; D might be TRBD2 (5 bases). Germline V gives CDR1 SEHNR, CDR2 FQNEAQ (reference sequence). Trimming stripped 5 bases from V and 0 bases from J, with 14 bases between. The CDR3 runs 15 residues.

The rearrangement links TRBV6-6 to TRBJ1-5; D may be TRBD1 (6 bases). The germline CDR1 and CDR2 sequences are MNHNY and SVGAGI (reference sequence). Trimming pared 2 bases from V and 2 bases from J, leaving 13 bases between. The CDR3 extends over 16 amino acids. CDR3 in amino acids: CASSYVGAGGNQPQHF. The CDR3 DNA reads as TGTGCCAGCAGTTACGTGGGGGCGGGTGGCAATCAGCCCCAGCATTTT.

This clone has just a few counts. This rearrangement joins TRBV11-3 to TRBJ2-3, with TRBD2 matching over 8 bases. The CDR3 totals 13 residues. The trim removed 5 bases at V and 10 bases at J, leaving 8 bases unmatched. Germline lookup yields CDR1 SGHNT and CDR2 YENEEA. CDR3 nucleotide sequence: TGTGCCAGCAGCCTCGAGGTCGGGGGGGCGCAGTATTTT. Translated, it gives CASSLEVGGAQYF.

The V and J genes are TRBV29-1 and TRBJ2-1; 7 nucleotides line up with TRBD1. This CDR3 contains 12 residues. V shed 7 bases, J shed 3 bases, and the junction held 3 bases outside the gene matches. Germline V CDR1 and CDR2: SQVTM, ANQGSEA. CDR3 nucleotide sequence: TGCAGCGGAAGGGACAGCTACAATGAGCAGTTCTTC. Translated: CSGRDSYNEQFF.

The rearrangement joins TRBV6-5 to TRBJ1-6, with TRBD1 matching 8 bases. The junction had 3 bases not matched to a gene; V was cut back by 0 bases and J by 5 bases. The CDR3 covers 16 residues. Germline lookup yields CDR1 MNHEY and CDR2 SVGAGI. The CDR3 protein is CASSYSDRVNNSPLHF. Written as DNA, the CDR3 is TGTGCCAGCAGTTACTCGGACAGGGTTAATAATTCACCCCTCCACTTT.

V is TRBV9 and J is TRBJ2-5; 7 bases are shared with TRBD1. This CDR3 has 15 amino acids. CDR1 is SGDLS and CDR2 is YYNGEE in the germline V gene. J was trimmed by 7 bases and V by 2 bases; bases with no gene match: 11. CDR3 DNA sequence: TGTGCCAGCAGCGTGGTCTTGACAGGGCCGGGGACCCAGTACTTC. It is translated as CASSVVLTGPGTQYF.

The chain couples TRBV6-5 to TRBJ1-4; 7 bases fit TRBD1. Trimming cost V 5 bases and J 4 bases; bases outside gene matches: 4. The length of the CDR3 is 14 residues. Germline CDR1 is MNHEY and CDR2 is SVGAGI. The CDR3 DNA reads as TGTGCCAGCAGTAGACAGGGCGGTAATGAAAAACTGTTTTTT. Translating gives CASSRQGGNEKLFF.

V is TRBV5-6 and J is TRBJ2-1; the match to TRBD2 covers 7 bases. Germline assignment: CDR1 SGHDT and CDR2 YYEEEE. The V and J ends lost 0 bases and 8 bases, in that order; junction bases with no gene match: 14. The length of the CDR3 is 17 residues. The CDR3 sequence: CASSLVGGSSSFDEQFF. DNA of the CDR3: TGTGCCAGCAGCTTGGTCGGCGGGAGCAGTAGTTTCGATGAGCAGTTCTTC.

The rearrangement uses TRBV27 and TRBJ2-7, with 8 bases fitting TRBD2. V trimming: 2 bases; J trimming: 0 bases; junction bases outside the gene matches: 3. CDR1 and CDR2 from the germline V gene are MNHEY and SMNVEV (reference sequence). This CDR3 spans 15 amino acids. The CDR3 sequence is CASSLRGGSSYEQYF. In nucleotides, the CDR3 is TGTGCCAGCAGTTTACGGGGGGGGAGCTCCTACGAGCAGTACTTC.

V is TRBV30 and J is TRBJ2-7; 8 nucleotides line up with TRBD1. The germline gives CDR1 GTSNPN, CDR2 SVGIG (reference sequence). The V and J ends lost 2 bases and 7 bases, in that order; junction bases with no gene match: 13. The CDR3 sequence is 15 residues long. CDR3 amino acids: CAWSITGGSSLEQYF. Here the CDR3 DNA reads TGTGCCTGGAGTATTACAGGGGGTTCCTCTCTGGAGCAGTACTTC.

In DNA form, the CDR3 reads TGTGCCAGCAGCTCCCCCGTGAGGCACGGCTATGGCTACACCTTC. This sequence encodes CASSSPVRHGYGYTF. This chain connects TRBV7-2 to TRBJ1-2; no clear D. Trimming removed 4 bases at V and 4 bases at J, with 16 bases between. The CDR3 length is 15 residues. CDR1 and CDR2 from the germline V gene are SGHTA and FQGNSA. Full variable domain (missing parts from reference TRBV7-2 and TRBJ1-2): GAGVSQSPSNKVTEKGKDVELRCDPISGHTALYWYRQSLGQGLEFLIYFQGNSAPDKSGLPSDRFSAERTGGSVSTLTIQRTQQEDSAVYLCASSSPVRHGYGYTFGSGTRLTVV.

This CDR3 is CASSQVDRKHQPQHF. The CDR3 DNA reads as TGCGCCAGCAGCCAAGTCGACAGGAAACATCAGCCCCAGCATTTT. This rearrangement joins TRBV4-1 to TRBJ1-5; maybe TRBD1 (6 bases). Trimming pared 1 base from V and 5 bases from J, leaving 12 bases between. The CDR3 consists of 15 residues. The germline CDR1 and CDR2 sequences are MGHRA and YSYEKL.

V gene TRBV28 combines with J gene TRBJ1-2; 10 bases are shared with TRBD1. V dropped 2 bases and J dropped 6; count of bases not matched to a gene: 9. This CDR3 spans 16 amino acids. Germline CDR1 reads MDHEN; CDR2 reads SYDVKM. The CDR3 protein is CASSLGGQGELDGYTF. For the CDR3, the DNA is TGTGCCAGCAGTTTAGGAGGACAGGGGGAATTGGATGGCTACACCTTC.

The chain is built from TRBV6-6 and TRBJ1-6; unclear D gene. V was trimmed by 6 bases and J by 7 bases, leaving 13 bases between them. CDR1 and CDR2 (germline): MNHNY, SVGAGI (reference sequence). CDR3 size: 14 residues. Here the CDR3 reads CASRVEGTNSPLHF. CDR3 sequence (DNA): TGTGCCAGCAGGGTAGAGGGAACGAATTCACCCCTCCACTTT.

The chain employs TRBV2 and TRBJ1-1; 8 bases are a match to TRBD1. J was trimmed by 7 bases and V by 8 bases; bases with no gene match: 6. This CDR3 is built from 12 residues. From germline, CDR1 is SNHLY and CDR2 FYNNEI. The CDR3 DNA reads TGTGCCAGCCTCGGACAGGGAGATGAAGCTTTCTTT. Translated: CASLGQGDEAFF.

The chain uses TRBV7-8 and TRBJ1-1; tentatively, D is TRBD1 (5 bases). Germline lookup yields CDR1 SGHVS and CDR2 FQNEAQ. The CDR3 is 17 residues long. V lost 1 base, J lost 4 bases, and 19 bases lay in between. The CDR3 nucleotides read TGTGCCAGCAGCTTAGGTGCTCGGAGGGGACGGGGCACTGAAGCTTTCTTT. This codes for CASSLGARRGRGTEAFF.

The V call is TRBV6-5, the J call TRBJ2-1, with 14 bases matching TRBD2. The CDR3 length is 16 residues. V was clipped by 4 bases and J by 9 bases; unmatched bases: 8. CDR1 and CDR2 from the germline V gene are MNHEY and SVGAGI. The CDR3 protein is CASSWTTSGGAGEQFF. Written as DNA, the CDR3 is TGTGCCAGCAGTTGGACGACTAGCGGGGGGGCAGGTGAGCAGTTCTTC.

The V call is TRBV28, the J call TRBJ1-2; D call uncertain. Trimming stripped 7 bases from V and 4 bases from J, with 10 bases between. The CDR3 consists of 12 residues. Germline V gives CDR1 MDHEN, CDR2 SYDVKM. In DNA form, the CDR3 reads TGTGCCAGCATTCGGTCTGGCTATGGCTACACCTTC. Protein product: CASIRSGYGYTF.

The genes are TRBV4-1 and TRBJ1-2, with TRBD1 matching over 9 bases. V shed 4 bases, J shed 0 bases, and the junction held 9 bases outside the gene matches. The CDR3 has 17 residues. Germline V lookup: CDR1 MGHRA, CDR2 YSYEKL. The CDR3 protein is CASSRRTGDPTNYGYTF. As DNA, the CDR3 is TGCGCCAGCAGCCGTCGGACAGGGGACCCTACTAACTATGGCTACACCTTC.

The rearrangement links TRBV28 to TRBJ2-7; the match to TRBD1 covers 9 bases. CDR1 MDHEN and CDR2 SYDVKM come from the germline V gene. The CDR3 spans 16 residues. Trimming took 3 bases from V and 9 from J; bases not matched to a gene: 15. CDR3 amino acids: CASSLVPGTGLSGQYF. The DNA for the CDR3 is TGTGCCAGCAGTTTGGTCCCCGGGACAGGGCTTTCGGGGCAGTACTTC.

The chain couples TRBV28 to TRBJ2-7; D is undetermined. This CDR3 has 12 residues. Germline assignment: CDR1 MDHEN and CDR2 SYDVKM. Deletions cut 5 bases from V and 1 base from J, with 6 bases between. CDR3 nucleotides: TGTGCCAGCAGTCCCACTTCCTACGAGCAGTACTTC. This codes for CASSPTSYEQYF.

The J gene is TRBJ2-3, the V gene TRBV5-1, with 12 nucleotides matching TRBD2. The CDR3 is 17 amino acids. Losses at the gene ends were 2 bases for V and 4 bases for J; bases not matched to a gene: 8. CDR1 is SGHRS and CDR2 is YFSETQ in the germline V gene. CDR3 in amino acids: CASSLPLAGGTSDTQYF. Here the CDR3 DNA reads TGCGCCAGCAGCTTACCTCTAGCGGGGGGGACGTCAGATACGCAGTATTTT.

This clone was seen just once. The V gene is TRBV19, the J gene TRBJ1-2, with 7 bases matching TRBD1. After removal of 4 bases from V and 4 bases from J, the junction contained 12 bases not matched to a gene. CDR1 is LNHDA, CDR2 SQIVND, per germline (reference sequence). This CDR3 contains 16 residues. The CDR3 spells CASSTTRQGLAYGYTF. CDR3 nucleotide sequence: TGTGCCAGTAGTACCACCCGACAGGGTTTGGCCTATGGCTACACCTTC.

The genes are TRBV5-1 and TRBJ2-7, with D maybe TRBD2 (6 bases). This CDR3 has 15 residues. V was pared by 4 bases and J by 0 bases, with 14 bases between. Germline CDR1 SGHRS, CDR2 YFSETQ. The CDR3 coding sequence is TGCGCCAGCAGCCCCGGGGAGGAGAGCTCCTACGAGCAGTACTTC. This codes for CASSPGEESSYEQYF.

The gene calls are TRBV27 and TRBJ2-7; weak D call: TRBD1 (6 bases). V was cut by 6 bases and J by 13 bases, with 16 bases left in between. This CDR3 region has 11 residues. CDR1 is MNHEY and CDR2 is SMNVEV in the germline V gene (reference sequence). CDR3 sequence (DNA): TGTGCCAGCAGGTTCCACAGGGAATTATACTTC. Its protein is CASRFHRELYF.

The gene calls are TRBV6-5 and TRBJ2-7; TRBD2 matches at 9 bases. From germline, CDR1 is MNHEY and CDR2 SVGAGI. V lost 0 bases, J lost 1 base, and 4 bases stayed unmatched. This CDR3 spans 16 amino acids. Written as DNA, the CDR3 is TGTGCCAGCAGTTACTCGAAGCGGGGGGCTTCCTACGAGCAGTACTTC. It is translated as CASSYSKRGASYEQYF.

Turning to this clone: At one boundary the junction diverges from the germline segment, which might be a read error. The chain combines TRBV7-7 with TRBJ2-5; D is uncertain. The CDR3 contains 13 residues. Germline assignment: CDR1 SSHAT and CDR2 FNYEAQ (reference sequence). CDR3 sequence (DNA): TGTGCTAGCAGCTTATCTGTCCAAGAGACCCAGTACTTC. Its protein is CASSLSVQETQYF. Drawing the rest from reference TRBV7-7 and TRBJ2-5, the complete variable domain is GAGVSQSPRYKVTKRGQDVTLRCDPISSHATLYWYQQALGQGPEFLTYFNYEAQPDKSGLPSDRFSAERPEGSISTLTIQRTEQRDSAMYRCASSLSVQETQYFGPGTRLLVL.